This T cell receptor (beta chain) was captured by sequencing in a study of blood T cells in healthy people across ages. Donors ranged from about 6 to 90 years old and were healthy Caucasians in Russia. Researchers isolated at least 6 million PBMCs per sample. The CDR3 has 13 residues. Deletions cut 1 base from V and 11 bases from J, with 17 bases between. The germline CDR1 and CDR2 sequences are DFQATT and SNEGSKA (reference sequence). General observations from the study: Age showed a roughly linear inverse relationship with TCR beta diversity per million T cells.

Primed by a sample-barcoded 5' primer and a J-beta primer mix, a second PCR proceeded for 7 to 11 cycles. Each CDR3 protein gets one entry after TCRdb re-called the 5' RACE reads with MiXCR. This sample yields roughly 1.5 million distinct CDR3 sequences, of which about 42% are seen a single time; about 4% belongs to the top ten. As concerns this clonotype: Its antigen is unknown.

The origin of this receptor is a woman aged 18-29 years in good health. Material: blood. The chain couples TRBV20-1 to TRBJ1-1; D unclear. The CDR3 DNA reads as TGCAGTGCTAGAGCTGAACAGTTGAGAGGGGCTTTCTTT. Translated: CSARAEQLRGAFF.